This record looks at one TCR beta chain sequence and its context. As yet, its antigen is unknown. A read error may be the cause here, since a much bigger clone is one base away. Germline V gene sequence: CDR1 MNHNY, CDR2 SVGAGI (reference sequence). This CDR3 comprises 12 residues. The sample is drawn from a study of tumor-infiltrating lymphocytes in primary liver carcinoma. Study-level information: Resection treated the patients' primary liver carcinoma. Overall study results and limits: The overlap of tumor-adjacent and tumor-blood pairs was smaller than that of tumor region pairs.

Total RNA (around 510 ng) served as template for TCR beta cDNA synthesis primed by a constant-region primer. Modified slightly, ARM-PCR produced TCR beta libraries over three nested multiplex PCR rounds. Each of the first two PCR rounds ran roughly 10 cycles with TRBV1-TRBV30 forward and C-beta reverse primers. Via MiXCR, TCRdb re-called the multiplex PCR reads, giving one row per CDR3 protein. The profile shows approximately 330,000 distinct CDR3 sequences, roughly 61% of them singletons. Blood RNA was derived from unsorted whole blood, and germline DNA was extracted too. The sequence was collected from a man in his forties with primary liver carcinoma and hepatitis B virus infection. The chain employs TRBV6-6 and TRBJ2-1; the D gene is possibly TRBD2 (5 bases). Sequencing used peripheral blood. The CDR3 coding sequence is TGTGCCAACAGTTACGGGGAGAACGAGCAGTTCTTC. The encoded protein is CANSYGENEQFF.